The sequence of this T cell receptor (beta chain) was determined in a study of OX40 agonist ivuxolimab in advanced cancers. Study-level background: Patients enrolled in dose escalation were diagnosed with hepatocellular carcinoma, melanoma, renal cell or head and neck cancer.

The germline V and J ends were trimmed by 3 bases and 7 bases, with 17 bases remaining between them. The CDR3 runs to 15 residues. CDR1 SGHRS and CDR2 YFSETQ come from the germline V gene. Sampled blood was obtained at baseline, cycle 4 day 1, and cycle 7 day 1. Method: immunoSEQ multiplex PCR; TCRdb's copy keeps in-frame clones and lacks some. In the table there are approximately 59,000 clones, approximately 90% of which are singletons. The chain recombines TRBV5-1 with TRBJ2-1; weak D call: TRBD2 (6 bases). The sample here was CD4+ or CD8+ T cells sorted from blood, taken in a trial of the OX40 agonist ivuxolimab. The sequence was obtained from an adult with an advanced solid tumor such as melanoma, head and neck, liver or kidney cancer. The CDR3 DNA sequence: TGCGCCAGCAGCTCGACGGGAGCTCGCCCAAATGAGCAGTTCTTC. It encodes CASSSTGARPNEQFF.